A selection of T cell receptor beta chains follows, all from one sample in a study of T cell responses to AZD1222 COVID-19 vaccine. Clones were sequenced by immunoSEQ multiplex PCR, and TCRdb holds only the in-frame ones, with some missing. Of 200,000 or so clones in the sample, more than 75% were seen once. This sample comprised peripheral blood, obtained on day 0 of AZD1222 vaccination. The receptors derive from an adult in good health. Both conserved end residues are part of each CDR3. The D gene is left open where the match is weak. The size of a clone is reported for some rows only, either as once, few or many, or as a class for expanded clones.

TRBV7-9	TRBJ2-1	.	.	CASSLTMDSLSYNEQFF	TGTGCCAGCAGCTTAACAATGGACTCCCTCTCCTACAATGAGCAGTTCTTC
TRBV7-6	TRBJ2-7	once	TRBD2	CASTRLAGDSYEQYF	TGTGCCAGCACACGACTAGCGGGAGACTCCTACGAGCAGTACTTC
TRBV10-3	TRBJ2-1	.	.	CAIWPGPYNEQFF	TGTGCCATCTGGCCGGGCCCCTACAATGAGCAGTTCTTC
TRBV28	TRBJ1-5	.	.	CASSLGSLYRPQHF	TGTGCCAGCAGTTTAGGAAGTCTGTATCGGCCCCAGCATTTT
TRBV7-8	TRBJ1-3	.	.	CATQGWSGNTIYF	TGTGCCACTCAGGGTTGGTCTGGAAACACCATATATTTT
TRBV28	TRBJ1-2	.	.	CASSLGEDYGYTF	TGTGCCAGCAGTTTAGGGGAAGACTATGGCTACACCTTC
TRBV9	TRBJ2-3	once	.	CASSVDPNTDTQYF	TGTGCCAGCAGCGTAGACCCCAACACAGATACGCAGTATTTT
TRBV7-9	TRBJ1-1	.	.	CASSRGTAAIVAFF	TGTGCCAGCAGCCGCGGGACCGCCGCAATCGTGGCTTTCTTT
TRBV14	TRBJ2-7	.	.	CASSACEQYF	TGTGCCAGCAGCGCTTGCGAGCAGTACTTC
TRBV7-2	TRBJ2-6	.	.	CASSLVRGGGANVLTF	TGTGCCAGCAGCTTAGTAAGGGGTGGTGGGGCCAACGTCCTGACTTTC
TRBV6-5	TRBJ1-4	.	TRBD1	CACRTGKGEKLFF	TGTGCCTGCCGGACAGGGAAAGGCGAAAAACTGTTTTTT
TRBV23-1	TRBJ1-4	.	.	CASSHPGPHEKLFF	TGCGCCAGCAGTCACCCGGGACCTCATGAAAAACTGTTTTTT
TRBV4-1	TRBJ2-1	.	.	CASSQVVSAANNEQFF	TGCGCCAGCAGCCAAGTTGTCTCAGCAGCTAACAATGAGCAGTTCTTC
TRBV12-3/TRBV12-4	TRBJ1-1	.	.	CASSFIRDTEAFF	TGTGCCAGCAGTTTCATAAGGGACACTGAAGCTTTCTTT
TRBV28	TRBJ1-2	.	.	CASSLPHNYGYTF	TGTGCCAGCAGTTTACCTCATAACTATGGCTACACCTTC
TRBV3-1/TRBV3-2	TRBJ1-2	.	TRBD1	CASSHAGQGAGYGYTF	TGTGCCAGCAGCCACGCGGGACAGGGGGCCGGCTATGGCTACACCTTC
TRBV7-9	TRBJ2-5	.	TRBD1	CASRAGGLEGTQYF	TGTGCCAGCAGGGCAGGGGGCCTTGAGGGGACCCAGTACTTC
TRBV29-1	TRBJ2-7	.	.	CSPEVTGAYEQYF	TGCAGCCCTGAAGTGACGGGGGCCTACGAGCAGTACTTC
TRBV5-5	TRBJ2-7	.	TRBD1	CASSPGTGFIEQYF	TGTGCCAGCAGCCCCGGGACAGGGTTCATCGAGCAGTACTTC
TRBV27	TRBJ2-1	.	TRBD2	CASKSGGRTNEQFF	TGTGCCAGCAAGAGTGGCGGGAGGACAAATGAGCAGTTCTTC
TRBV7-9	TRBJ1-4	.	.	CAGTGGGEKLFF	TGTGCCGGCACCGGGGGAGGGGAAAAACTGTTTTTT
TRBV14	TRBJ2-3	.	.	CASSRADTQYF	TGTGCCAGCAGCCGCGCAGATACGCAGTATTTT
TRBV6-5	TRBJ2-7	once	.	CASSPLKGSSYEQYF	TGTGCCAGCAGTCCCCTAAAGGGGAGCTCCTACGAGCAGTACTTC
TRBV24-1	TRBJ2-7	.	TRBD2	CATSEPGLPYEQYF	TGTGCCACCAGTGAGCCGGGACTACCTTACGAGCAGTACTTC
TRBV8-2	TRBJ2-7	.	.	CGSILPGTGGTEQYF	TGTGGCAGCATTCTCCCCGGGACAGGGGGCACCGAGCAGTACTTC
TRBV9	TRBJ2-7	.	.	CASSATEGVGSYEQYF	TGTGCCAGCAGCGCCACGGAAGGGGTTGGGTCCTACGAGCAGTACTTC
TRBV9	TRBJ1-4	.	TRBD1	CASSGGQVANEKLFF	TGTGCCAGCAGCGGAGGACAGGTTGCTAATGAAAAACTGTTTTTT
TRBV4-3	TRBJ1-3	once	.	CASSQDLLTAGNTIYF	TGCGCCAGCAGCCAAGATCTATTAACAGCTGGAAACACCATATATTTT
TRBV3-1/TRBV3-2	TRBJ1-2	.	.	CASSSLNYGHTF	TGTGCCAGCAGTTCGCTAAACTATGGCCACACCTTC
TRBV4-3	TRBJ1-1	once	TRBD1	CASSLQGAWTEAFF	TGCGCCAGCAGCCTCCAGGGGGCCTGGACTGAAGCTTTCTTT
TRBV5-4	TRBJ1-6	.	.	CASSSAEGSSYNSPLHF	TGTGCCAGCAGCTCGGCGGAGGGTAGCTCCTATAATTCACCCCTCCACTTT
TRBV28	TRBJ2-2	.	.	CASSARDFYNTGELFF	TGTGCCAGCAGTGCGCGGGACTTCTACAACACCGGGGAGCTGTTTTTT
TRBV5-6	TRBJ2-1	.	.	CASSFGSREQFF	TGTGCCAGCAGCTTTGGGTCCCGGGAGCAGTTCTTC
TRBV5-8	TRBJ2-1	.	TRBD2	CASSAMSGSSYNEQFF	TGTGCCAGCAGCGCCATGAGCGGGAGCTCCTACAATGAGCAGTTCTTC
TRBV6-4	TRBJ1-6	.	.	CASSDPPSRQAHSYNSPLHF	TGTGCCAGCAGTGACCCACCATCCCGACAGGCCCACTCCTATAATTCACCCCTCCACTTT
TRBV11-1	TRBJ2-2	.	.	CASSLVGLSAGELFF	TGTGCCAGCAGCTTAGTAGGTTTGTCGGCCGGGGAGCTGTTTTTT
TRBV28	TRBJ2-2	few	.	CASSDAGRELFF	TGTGCCAGCAGTGATGCAGGACGGGAGCTGTTTTTT
TRBV5-1	TRBJ2-7	.	.	CASSLGGSGYEQYF	TGCGCCAGCAGCTTGGGGGGCAGTGGTTACGAGCAGTACTTC
TRBV12-3/TRBV12-4	TRBJ2-3	once	.	CASSFEGTDTQYF	TGTGCCAGCAGTTTTGAGGGGACAGATACGCAGTATTTT
TRBV7-6	TRBJ1-5	once	TRBD1	CASSSLAPGTGVQPQHF	TGTGCCAGCAGCTCGCTGGCACCCGGGACAGGGGTTCAGCCCCAGCATTTT
TRBV6-4	TRBJ1-1	.	TRBD1	CASSPDRGPTEAFF	TGTGCCAGCAGCCCAGACAGGGGGCCTACTGAAGCTTTCTTT
TRBV19	TRBJ1-2	.	TRBD1	CASRGDRAPHGYTF	TGTGCCAGTAGGGGGGACAGGGCTCCGCATGGCTACACCTTC
TRBV7-2	TRBJ1-3	.	.	CASSRNGNTIYF	TGTGCCAGCAGCAGAAACGGAAACACCATATATTTT
TRBV12-3/TRBV12-4	TRBJ2-1	.	.	CASTAYNEQFF	TGTGCCAGCACCGCTTACAATGAGCAGTTCTTC
TRBV11-2	TRBJ2-5	.	TRBD1	CASSYTAGGAETQYF	TGTGCCAGCAGCTATACAGCAGGGGGCGCAGAGACCCAGTACTTC
TRBV27	TRBJ2-1	.	TRBD1	CASSLGTVHNEQFF	TGTGCCAGCAGTTTGGGGACAGTGCATAATGAGCAGTTCTTC
TRBV6-6	TRBJ2-1	.	TRBD2	CASSNQRGANEQFF	TGTGCCAGCAGTAACCAGCGGGGGGCCAATGAGCAGTTCTTC
TRBV5-1	TRBJ1-4	.	.	CASSLWQGAEKLFF	TGCGCCAGCAGCTTGTGGCAGGGAGCGGAAAAACTGTTTTTT
TRBV11-2	TRBJ1-1	.	.	CASSLVSTTEAFF	TGTGCCAGCAGCTTAGTTTCAACCACTGAAGCTTTCTTT
TRBV19	TRBJ2-1	.	.	CASSIGRVRNEQFF	TGTGCCAGTAGTATAGGGAGGGTTCGCAATGAGCAGTTCTTC
TRBV2	TRBJ2-3	.	.	CASRVRTDTQYF	TGTGCCAGCAGGGTACGGACAGATACGCAGTATTTT